The source of this T cell receptor beta chain is a study of early T cells in non-severe SARS-CoV-2 infection. About the study: Sequencing input comprised bulk RNA from unsorted whole blood; chain pairing was not available.

Study-level results: Anti-spike CD8 responses were favored by VDJdb matching, which missed private and CD4 specificities.

Molecules of cDNA were individually given unique molecular identifiers that were attached to them. TCRdb processed the 5' RACE reads anew with MiXCR; each CDR3 protein has one entry. The sample contains some 48,000 distinct CDR3 sequences, 3.5% to 4.5% of which appear only once. Many counts were recorded for this clonotype. Its antigen is as yet unknown. Germline V gives CDR1 SGHNT, CDR2 YYREEE (reference sequence). Trimming stripped 0 bases from V and 3 bases from J, with 11 bases between. The length of the CDR3 is 15 residues. The rearrangement links TRBV5-4 to TRBJ2-3; TRBD2 is a possible D gene (5 bases). Sequencing was carried out using whole blood. This TCR was sampled from an adult who was a healthcare worker with PCR-confirmed SARS-CoV-2 infection or an uninfected control (not recorded which). The CDR3 spells CASSLVGGETDTQYF. CDR3 sequence (DNA): TGTGCCAGCAGCTTGGTAGGAGGCGAAACAGATACGCAGTATTTT. Looking up the rest from reference TRBV5-4 and TRBJ2-3 gives the full variable domain: ETGVTQSPTHLIKTRGQQVTLRCSSQSGHNTVSWYQQALGQGPQFIFQYYREEENGRGNFPPRFSGLQFPNYSSELNVNALELDDSALYLCASSLVGGETDTQYFGPGTRLTVL.